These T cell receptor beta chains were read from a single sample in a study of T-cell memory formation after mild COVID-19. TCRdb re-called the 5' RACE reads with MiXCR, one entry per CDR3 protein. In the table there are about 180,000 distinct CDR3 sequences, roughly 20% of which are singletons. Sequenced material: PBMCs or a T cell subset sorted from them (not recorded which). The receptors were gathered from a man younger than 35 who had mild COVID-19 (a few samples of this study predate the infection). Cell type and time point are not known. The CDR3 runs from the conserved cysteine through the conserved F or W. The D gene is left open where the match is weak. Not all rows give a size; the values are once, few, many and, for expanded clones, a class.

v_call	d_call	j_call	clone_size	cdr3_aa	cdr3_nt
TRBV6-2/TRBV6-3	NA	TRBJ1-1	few	CASSLQGRTEAFF	TGTGCCAGCAGTCTTCAGGGGAGGACTGAAGCTTTCTTT
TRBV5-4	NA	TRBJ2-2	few	CASSFEGRGTGELFF	TGTGCCAGCAGCTTTGAGGGGCGAGGTACCGGGGAGCTGTTTTTT
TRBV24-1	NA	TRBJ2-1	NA	CATSDSEGNSYNEQFF	TGTGCCACCAGTGACAGCGAAGGAAACTCCTACAATGAGCAGTTCTTC
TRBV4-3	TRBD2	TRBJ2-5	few	CASSQDSSFSGGGETQYF	TGCGCCAGCAGCCAAGACTCCTCTTTCAGCGGGGGAGGAGAGACCCAGTACTTC
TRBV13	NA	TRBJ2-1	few	CASSLAPSGQFF	TGTGCCAGCAGCTTAGCCCCCAGTGGGCAGTTCTTC
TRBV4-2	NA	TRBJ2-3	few	CASSQESRAKDTQYF	TGTGCCAGCAGCCAAGAATCCAGGGCTAAGGATACGCAGTATTTT
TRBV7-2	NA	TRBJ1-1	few	CASSQSGDTEAFF	TGTGCCAGCAGCCAATCGGGGGACACTGAAGCTTTCTTT
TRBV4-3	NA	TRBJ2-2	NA	CASSQDRWTGELFF	TGCGCCAGCAGCCAAGACCGGTGGACCGGGGAGCTGTTTTTT
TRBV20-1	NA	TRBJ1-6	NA	CSARAPGNSPLHF	TGCAGTGCTAGGGCCCCAGGGAATTCACCCCTCCACTTT
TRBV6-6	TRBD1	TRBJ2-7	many	CASSDRGVSYEQYF	TGTGCCAGTTCAGACAGGGGTGTTTCCTACGAGCAGTACTTC
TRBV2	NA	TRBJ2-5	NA	CASRKEEETQYF	TGTGCCAGCAGAAAGGAAGAAGAGACCCAGTACTTC
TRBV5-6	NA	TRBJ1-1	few	CASSGGLNTEAFF	TGTGCCAGCAGCGGGGGGCTGAACACTGAAGCTTTCTTT
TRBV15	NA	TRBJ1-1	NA	CATMGDATEAFF	TGTGCCACCATGGGGGACGCCACTGAAGCTTTCTTT
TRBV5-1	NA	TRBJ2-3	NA	CASSQTGSDTQYF	TGCGCCAGCAGCCAGACAGGCTCAGATACGCAGTATTTT
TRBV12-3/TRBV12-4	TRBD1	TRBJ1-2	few	CASNRQGASYGYTF	TGTGCCAGCAACAGACAGGGGGCGAGCTATGGCTACACCTTC
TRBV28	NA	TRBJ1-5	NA	CASNQPPSQPQHF	TGTGCCAGCAACCAACCCCCGTCGCAGCCCCAGCATTTT
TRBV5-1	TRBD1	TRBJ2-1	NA	CASSKQTGPYNEQFF	TGCGCCAGCAGCAAACAGACAGGGCCCTACAATGAGCAGTTCTTC
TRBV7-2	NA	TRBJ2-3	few	CASSLYQGGDTQYF	TGTGCCAGCAGCTTATACCAGGGGGGAGATACGCAGTATTTT
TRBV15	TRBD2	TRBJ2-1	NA	CATSRDRLAGNNEQFF	TGTGCCACCAGCAGAGATAGGCTAGCGGGTAACAATGAGCAGTTCTTC
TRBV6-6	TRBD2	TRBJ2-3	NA	CASSQLLAGGLTDTQYF	TGTGCCAGCAGTCAATTACTAGCGGGGGGGCTCACAGATACGCAGTATTTT
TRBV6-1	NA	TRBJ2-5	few	CASSEGLQETQYF	TGTGCCAGCAGTGAGGGGCTCCAAGAGACCCAGTACTTC
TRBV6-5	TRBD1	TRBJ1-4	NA	CASGQGVRKLFF	TGTGCCAGCGGCCAGGGGGTGAGAAAACTGTTTTTT
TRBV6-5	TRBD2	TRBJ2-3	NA	CASSYTSGFYTDTQYF	TGTGCCAGCAGTTACACTAGCGGCTTCTACACAGATACGCAGTATTTT
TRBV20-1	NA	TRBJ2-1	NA	CSAPIYNEQFF	TGCAGTGCGCCGATATACAATGAGCAGTTCTTC
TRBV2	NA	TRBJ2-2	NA	CASRGLGELFF	TGTGCCAGCAGGGGACTTGGGGAGCTGTTTTTT
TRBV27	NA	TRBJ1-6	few	CASSLDSGQGYSPLHF	TGTGCCAGCAGTTTAGACTCCGGGCAGGGATATTCACCCCTCCACTTT
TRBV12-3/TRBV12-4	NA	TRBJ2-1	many	CASSYRTAANEQFF	TGTGCCAGCAGTTATCGGACGGCTGCAAATGAGCAGTTCTTC
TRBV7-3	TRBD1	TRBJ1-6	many	CASSFVAGGPLHF	TGTGCCAGCAGCTTTGTCGCAGGGGGACCCCTCCACTTT
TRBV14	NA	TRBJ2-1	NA	CASSRYSDSYNEQFF	TGTGCCAGCAGCCGCTACAGCGATTCCTACAATGAGCAGTTCTTC